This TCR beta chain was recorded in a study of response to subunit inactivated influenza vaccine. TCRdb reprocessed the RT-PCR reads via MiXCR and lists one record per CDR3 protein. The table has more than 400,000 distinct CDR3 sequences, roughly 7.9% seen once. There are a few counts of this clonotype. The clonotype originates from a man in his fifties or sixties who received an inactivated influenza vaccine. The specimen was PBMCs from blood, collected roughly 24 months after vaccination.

Here the CDR3 DNA reads TGTGCCAGCAGAGGACTAGCGGATACGCAGTATTTT. Protein: CASRGLADTQYF. The chain carries TRBV28 and TRBJ2-3, with 9 bases that match TRBD2. This CDR3 spans 12 amino acids. Germline loops: CDR1 MDHEN, CDR2 SYDVKM. V lost 6 bases to trimming and J lost 6 bases; unmatched junction nucleotides: 1.